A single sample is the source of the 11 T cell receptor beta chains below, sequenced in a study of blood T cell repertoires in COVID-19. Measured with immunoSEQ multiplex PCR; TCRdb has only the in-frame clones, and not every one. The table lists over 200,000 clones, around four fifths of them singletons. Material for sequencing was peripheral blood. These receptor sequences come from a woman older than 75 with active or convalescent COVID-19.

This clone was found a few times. The CDR3 sequence is CASSGNLGDQPQHF. Written as DNA, the CDR3 is TGTGCCAGCAGTGGGAATCTGGGAGATCAGCCCCAGCATTTT. The gene calls are TRBV6-4 and TRBJ1-5, with D hard to call. Deletions cut 4 bases from V and 5 bases from J, with 12 bases between. The CDR3 spans 14 residues. The V gene's germline CDR1 is MRHNA and CDR2 SNTAGT.

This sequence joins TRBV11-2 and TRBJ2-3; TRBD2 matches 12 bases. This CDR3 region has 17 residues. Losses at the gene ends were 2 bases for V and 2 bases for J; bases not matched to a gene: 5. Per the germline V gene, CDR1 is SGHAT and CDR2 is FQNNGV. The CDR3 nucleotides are TGTGCCAGCAGCTTAACTAGGACTAGCGGGATCACAGATACGCAGTATTTT. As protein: CASSLTRTSGITDTQYF.

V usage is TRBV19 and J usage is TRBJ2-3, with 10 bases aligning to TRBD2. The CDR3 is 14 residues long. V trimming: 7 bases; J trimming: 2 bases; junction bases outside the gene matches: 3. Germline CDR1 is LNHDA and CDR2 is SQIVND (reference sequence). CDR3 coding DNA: TGTGCCAGTACGGGGACTAGCGTCACAGATACGCAGTATTTT. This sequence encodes CASTGTSVTDTQYF.

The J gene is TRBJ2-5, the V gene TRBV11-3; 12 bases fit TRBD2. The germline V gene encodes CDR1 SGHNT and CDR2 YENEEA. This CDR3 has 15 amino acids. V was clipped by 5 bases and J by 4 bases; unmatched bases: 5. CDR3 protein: CASSQTSGGLETQYF. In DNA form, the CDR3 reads TGTGCCAGCAGCCAGACTAGCGGGGGTCTAGAGACCCAGTACTTC. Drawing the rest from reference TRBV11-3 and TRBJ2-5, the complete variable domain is EAGVVQSPRYKIIEKKQPVAFWCNPISGHNTLYWYLQNLGQGPELLIRYENEEAVDDSQLPKDRFSAERLKGVDSTLKIQPAELGDSAVYLCASSQTSGGLETQYFGPGTRLLVL.

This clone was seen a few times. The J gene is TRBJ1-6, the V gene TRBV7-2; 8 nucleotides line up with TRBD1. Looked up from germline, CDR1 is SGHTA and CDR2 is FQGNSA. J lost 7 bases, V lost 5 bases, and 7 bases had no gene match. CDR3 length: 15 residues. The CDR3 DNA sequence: TGTGCCAGCAGCCCAGGGGGCAGACCAAATTCACCCCTCCACTTT. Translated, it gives CASSPGGRPNSPLHF.

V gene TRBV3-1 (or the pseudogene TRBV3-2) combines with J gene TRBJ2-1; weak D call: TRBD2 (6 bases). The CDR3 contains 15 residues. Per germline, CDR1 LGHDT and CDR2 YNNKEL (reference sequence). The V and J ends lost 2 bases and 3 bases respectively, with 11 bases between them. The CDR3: CASSQWGGLYNEQFF. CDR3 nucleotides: TGTGCCAGCAGCCAATGGGGAGGTCTCTACAATGAGCAGTTCTTC.

The CDR3 is CASRVGQSTDTQYF. In nucleotides, the CDR3 is TGCGCCAGCAGAGTCGGACAGAGCACAGATACGCAGTATTTT. V and J are TRBV5-1 and TRBJ2-3, with D possibly being TRBD1 (6 bases). Germline lookup yields CDR1 SGHRS and CDR2 YFSETQ. Trimming cost V 5 bases and J 0 bases, with 10 bases left between them. This CDR3 region has 14 residues.

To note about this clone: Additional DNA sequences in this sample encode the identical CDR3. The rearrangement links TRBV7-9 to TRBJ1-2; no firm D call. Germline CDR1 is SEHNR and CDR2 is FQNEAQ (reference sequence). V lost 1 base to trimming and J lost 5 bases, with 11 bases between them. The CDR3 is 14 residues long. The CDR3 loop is CASSLVVGNYGYTF. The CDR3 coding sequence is TGTGCCAGCAGCTTAGTGGTCGGTAATTATGGCTACACCTTC.

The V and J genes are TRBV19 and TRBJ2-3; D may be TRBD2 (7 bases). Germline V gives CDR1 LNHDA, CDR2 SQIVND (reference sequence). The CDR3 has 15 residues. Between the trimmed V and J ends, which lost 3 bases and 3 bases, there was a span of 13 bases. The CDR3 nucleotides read TGTGCCAGTAGTATCGTCGGGGGGCGGACAGATACGCAGTATTTT. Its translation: CASSIVGGRTDTQYF.

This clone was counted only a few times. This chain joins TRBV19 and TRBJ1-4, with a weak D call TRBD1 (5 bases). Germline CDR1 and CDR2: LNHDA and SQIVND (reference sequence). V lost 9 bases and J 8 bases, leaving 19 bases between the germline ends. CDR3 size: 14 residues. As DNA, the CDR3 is TGTGCCAGCCATCACAGGCTACTGGCCGAAAAACTGTTTTTT. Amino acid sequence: CASHHRLLAEKLFF.

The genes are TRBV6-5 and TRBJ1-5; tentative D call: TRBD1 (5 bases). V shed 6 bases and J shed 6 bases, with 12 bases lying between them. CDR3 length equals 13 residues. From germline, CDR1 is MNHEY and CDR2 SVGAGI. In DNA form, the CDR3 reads TGTGCCAGCAGGCAAACCGGGGGTCAGCCCCAGCATTTT. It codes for CASRQTGGQPQHF.